The rows below give T cell receptor beta chains drawn from one sample of a study of blood T cell repertoires in COVID-19. Profiling relied on immunoSEQ multiplex PCR, and the TCRdb table lists in-frame clones only, not all of them. The sample carries over 300,000 clones, 88% recorded once. Sequencing was performed on PBMCs or T cells enriched from blood (not recorded which). These receptor sequences come from a woman in her thirties with acute COVID-19. Both conserved end residues are part of each CDR3. Fields, in order: V gene, J gene, D gene, clone size, CDR3 protein, CDR3 DNA. D genes are given only for firm matches. Rows may omit the clone size; those that give it use once, few, many or a size class.

TRBV6-4,TRBJ1-1,.,.,CASSDQRLAFF,TGTGCCAGCAGTGACCAACGACTGGCTTTCTTT
TRBV7-9,TRBJ1-2,.,.,CASSLGVSGDIYYGYTF,TGTGCCAGCAGCTTAGGAGTGAGTGGGGACATATACTATGGCTACACCTTC
TRBV7-2,TRBJ2-1,TRBD2,.,CASTLPISGGGQFF,TGTGCCAGCACCCTCCCGATTAGCGGGGGTGGGCAGTTCTTC
TRBV7-9,TRBJ2-2,.,.,CASSLRLLVSAGELFF,TGTGCCAGCAGCTTAAGGTTGCTAGTCTCGGCCGGGGAGCTGTTTTTT
TRBV10-3,TRBJ1-1,.,.,CAMTVGTWGEGEAFF,TGTGCCATGACAGTGGGGACTTGGGGGGAGGGTGAAGCTTTCTTT
TRBV9,TRBJ1-1,TRBD1,.,CASSNRGGTEAFF,TGTGCCAGCAGCAACAGGGGAGGCACTGAAGCTTTCTTT
TRBV7-2,TRBJ1-2,.,.,CASSPRDIANYGYTF,TGTGCCAGCAGCCCCCGGGACATAGCTAACTATGGCTACACCTTC
TRBV7-9,TRBJ2-3,TRBD2,.,CASSLGLSSGGALPSAQYF,TGTGCCAGCAGCTTAGGGTTGAGTAGCGGGGGGGCCCTCCCCAGTGCGCAGTATTTT
TRBV5-1,TRBJ1-2,.,.,CASSLEPGRRANYGYTF,TGCGCCAGCAGCTTGGAGCCAGGGAGGAGGGCTAACTATGGCTACACCTTC
TRBV7-2,TRBJ2-7,TRBD1,.,CASSLSPDRGVHEQYF,TGTGCCAGCAGCTTATCTCCGGACAGGGGCGTTCACGAGCAGTACTTC
TRBV24-1,TRBJ2-7,TRBD2,once,CATSDRGGGDYEQYF,TGTGCCACCAGTGACCGGGGCGGGGGGGACTACGAGCAGTACTTC
TRBV4-1,TRBJ1-2,TRBD1,few,CASSQESGGQYYGYTF,TGCGCCAGCAGCCAAGAGTCAGGGGGCCAGTACTATGGCTACACCTTC
TRBV6-1,TRBJ1-5,.,.,CASSEASLIQPQHF,TGTGCCAGCAGTGAAGCGAGCTTAATTCAGCCCCAGCATTTT
TRBV4-1,TRBJ1-5,.,.,CASSQDPQYQPQHF,TGCGCCAGCAGCCAAGATCCCCAATATCAGCCCCAGCATTTT
TRBV7-6,TRBJ2-1,TRBD1,once,CASSPPQGAYNEQFF,TGTGCCAGCAGCCCCCCCCAGGGGGCCTACAATGAGCAGTTCTTC
TRBV5-1,TRBJ1-4,.,.,CASSFGFSNEKLFF,TGCGCCAGCAGCTTCGGGTTTTCTAATGAAAAACTGTTTTTT
TRBV15,TRBJ2-7,TRBD1,.,CATSRDWDSSYEQYF,TGTGCCACCAGCAGAGATTGGGACAGCTCCTACGAGCAGTACTTC
TRBV6-5,TRBJ1-4,.,.,CASSRDRVREKLFF,TGTGCCAGCAGTCGCGACAGAGTCCGGGAAAAACTGTTTTTT
TRBV29-1,TRBJ2-3,TRBD1,.,CSVTTGGARTDTQYF,TGCAGCGTCACTACAGGGGGCGCAAGGACAGATACGCAGTATTTT
TRBV5-1,TRBJ2-5,TRBD2,.,CASSIVSGADQETQYF,TGCGCCAGCAGCATCGTTAGCGGGGCGGACCAAGAGACCCAGTACTTC
TRBV7-9,TRBJ1-4,.,.,CASSPWTANEKLFF,TGTGCCAGCAGTCCTTGGACAGCTAATGAAAAACTGTTTTTT
TRBV2,TRBJ2-7,TRBD1,.,CASSEFWDSDTTYEQYF,TGTGCCAGCAGTGAATTCTGGGACAGCGACACAACCTACGAGCAGTACTTC
TRBV5-1,TRBJ1-1,TRBD1,.,CASSLAGDSNTEAFF,TGCGCCAGCAGCTTGGCCGGGGACAGCAACACTGAAGCTTTCTTT
TRBV4-1,TRBJ1-6,TRBD1,.,CASSQFPRPQDREYSPLHF,TGCGCCAGCAGCCAGTTCCCCCGGCCGCAGGACAGGGAGTATTCACCCCTCCACTTT